A selection of T cell receptor beta chains follows, all from one sample in a study of blood T cell repertoires in COVID-19. Using immunoSEQ multiplex PCR, the repertoire was profiled, and TCRdb retains in-frame clones only, with some absent. Of some 240,000 clones detected, about four fifths appear once; the ten largest clones hold about 1.5%. Sequencing was done on a sample of peripheral blood. These receptor sequences come from a woman in her forties who had recovered from COVID-19. Each CDR3 is given with its conserved first and last residue. Each record gives: clone size, J gene, CDR3 length, V gene, D gene, CDR3 protein, CDR3 DNA. D genes are given only for firm matches. Not every row has a clone size; where given, it reads once, few, many or a size class.

>.|TRBJ2-2|12|TRBV6-5|.
CASSITTGELFF
TGTGCCAGCAGCATTACTACCGGGGAGCTGTTTTTT
>.|TRBJ1-1|16|TRBV4-1|.
CASSQGEGGPNTEAFF
TGCGCCAGCAGCCAGGGGGAGGGAGGCCCGAACACTGAAGCTTTCTTT
>.|TRBJ2-5|15|TRBV7-2|TRBD1
CASSLRTGPQETQYF
TGTGCCAGCAGCCTTCGGACAGGACCCCAAGAGACCCAGTACTTC
>once|TRBJ2-1|14|TRBV30|.
CAWTRGGGYNEQFF
TGTGCCTGGACTCGAGGGGGGGGTTACAATGAGCAGTTCTTC
>few|TRBJ1-2|14|TRBV15|TRBD1
CATSRDDRGYGYTF
TGTGCCACCAGCAGAGACGACAGGGGTTATGGCTACACCTTC
>.|TRBJ2-7|16|TRBV5-1|.
CASSLWGRASSYEQYF
TGCGCCAGCAGCTTGTGGGGCAGGGCGAGCTCCTACGAGCAGTACTTC
>.|TRBJ1-2|12|TRBV30|.
CAWVTGSYGYTF
TGTGCCTGGGTCACAGGAAGCTATGGCTACACCTTC
>.|TRBJ1-4|17|TRBV15|.
CATSRGRTASGDEKLFF
TGTGCCACCAGCAGAGGCCGGACAGCCTCCGGAGATGAAAAACTGTTTTTT
>.|TRBJ1-4|14|TRBV13|.
CASSLAVTNEKLFF
TGTGCCAGCAGCTTAGCGGTAACTAATGAAAAACTGTTTTTT
>.|TRBJ2-4|14|TRBV5-6|TRBD1
CASSFRGPQNIQYF
TGTGCCAGCAGCTTCAGGGGGCCCCAAAACATTCAGTACTTC
>.|TRBJ1-2|14|TRBV5-4|TRBD1
CASSSGTGTYGYTF
TGTGCCAGCAGCTCCGGGACAGGGACCTATGGCTACACCTTC
>.|TRBJ1-2|14|TRBV5-8|TRBD1
CASSFRDRAVGYTF
TGTGCCAGCAGCTTTCGGGACAGGGCCGTCGGCTACACCTTC
>once|TRBJ1-1|15|TRBV18|.
CASRRVSPLNTEAFF
TGTGCCAGCCGCCGGGTCTCGCCCCTGAACACTGAAGCTTTCTTT
>.|TRBJ1-1|14|TRBV11-3|.
CASSQISMNTEAFF
TGTGCCAGCAGCCAGATTAGCATGAACACTGAAGCTTTCTTT
>.|TRBJ1-1|13|TRBV5-1|TRBD1
CASNQGADAEAFF
TGCGCCAGCAATCAGGGGGCGGATGCTGAAGCTTTCTTT
>.|TRBJ2-1|18|TRBV7-9|TRBD2
CASSFRLAGGSSYNEQFF
TGTGCCAGCAGCTTTAGGCTAGCGGGGGGGAGCTCCTACAATGAGCAGTTCTTC
>.|TRBJ1-4|14|TRBV19|TRBD1
CASSFGQGREKLFF
TGTGCCAGTAGTTTCGGACAGGGGCGTGAAAAACTGTTTTTT
>.|TRBJ2-7|15|TRBV28|TRBD1
CASSKWTGSAYEQYF
TGTGCCAGCAGTAAATGGACAGGGTCTGCCTACGAGCAGTACTTC
>once|TRBJ1-3|19|TRBV7-3|TRBD1
CASSLTPGTEYHSGNTIYF
TGTGCCAGCAGCTTAACCCCCGGGACAGAATACCACTCTGGAAACACCATATATTTT
>.|TRBJ2-3|14|TRBV5-5|TRBD1
CASSLEGAGDTQYF
TGTGCCAGCAGCTTGGAGGGGGCAGGAGATACGCAGTATTTT
>.|TRBJ2-1|13|TRBV7-3|.
CASSGNGRAEQFF
TGTGCCAGCAGCGGAAATGGGCGGGCTGAGCAGTTCTTC
>.|TRBJ1-2|14|TRBV7-2|TRBD1
CASSLARDSWGYTF
TGTGCCAGCAGCTTAGCTAGGGACAGCTGGGGCTACACCTTC
>.|TRBJ1-2|11|TRBV2|.
CASSRTVGYTF
TGTGCCAGCAGTAGGACAGTCGGCTACACCTTC
>.|TRBJ1-6|15|TRBV2|.
CASSEGRLLNSPLHF
TGTGCCAGCAGTGAAGGTCGGTTACTTAATTCACCCCTCCACTTT
>.|TRBJ2-1|16|TRBV5-4|.
CASSLGGASSYNEQFF
TGTGCCAGCAGCTTGGGGGGCGCTAGCTCCTACAATGAGCAGTTCTTC
>once|TRBJ2-7|14|TRBV4-1|TRBD1
CASSQRDRAYEQYF
TGCGCCAGCAGCCAACGGGACAGGGCCTACGAGCAGTACTTC
>.|TRBJ2-2|13|TRBV7-3|.
CASSPYNTGELFF
TGTGCCAGCAGCCCCTATAACACCGGGGAGCTGTTTTTT
>few|TRBJ2-7|12|TRBV5-4|.
CASSFPGYEQYF
TGTGCCAGCAGCTTTCCGGGCTACGAGCAGTACTTC
>.|TRBJ1-2|17|TRBV6-6|TRBD1
CASSPTGTGGSNYGYTF
TGTGCCAGCAGTCCAACCGGGACAGGGGGCTCTAACTATGGCTACACCTTC
>.|TRBJ1-5|15|TRBV19|TRBD1
CASSRDRGPPGPQHF
TGTGCCAGTAGCCGGGACAGGGGGCCGCCGGGACCCCAGCATTTT
>.|TRBJ2-1|17|TRBV12-2|.
CASRFRPDYLRHNEQFF
TGTGCAAGTCGCTTTCGCCCGGACTACCTTCGGCACAATGAGCAGTTCTTC
>.|TRBJ2-4|17|TRBV6-1|TRBD2
CASSEEQRGGQRAIQYF
TGTGCCAGCAGTGAAGAGCAGCGGGGGGGCCAAAGGGCCATTCAGTACTTC
>.|TRBJ1-1|14|TRBV20-1|.
CSASQDPGYTEAFF
TGCAGTGCTAGTCAGGATCCTGGGTACACTGAAGCTTTCTTT
>.|TRBJ1-6|13|TRBV7-2|.
CASSDTLRSPLHF
TGTGCCAGCAGCGACACACTTAGGTCACCCCTCCACTTT
>few|TRBJ1-1|12|TRBV5-1|.
CASSLGDIKAFF
TGCGCCAGCAGCTTGGGGGACATTAAGGCTTTCTTT
>.|TRBJ2-1|15|TRBV28|TRBD1
CASSSGQGSYNEQFF
TGTGCCAGCAGCTCCGGACAGGGCTCCTACAATGAGCAGTTCTTC
>.|TRBJ2-1|16|TRBV5-1|.
CASSLEEGGKYNEQFF
TGCGCCAGCAGCTTGGAAGAGGGGGGGAAATACAATGAGCAGTTCTTC
>.|TRBJ2-6|16|TRBV11-2|TRBD1
CASSSTGVAGANVLTF
TGTGCCAGCAGCTCCACAGGGGTGGCTGGGGCCAACGTCCTGACTTTC
>.|TRBJ1-5|16|TRBV6-1|.
CASSEVPREGNQPQHF
TGTGCCAGCAGTGAAGTACCCAGGGAAGGCAATCAGCCCCAGCATTTT
>.|TRBJ2-7|16|TRBV6-5|TRBD2
CASSYQPSGGVYEQYF
TGTGCCAGCAGTTACCAGCCTAGCGGGGGGGTGTACGAGCAGTACTTC